Each of the 7 T cell receptor beta chains below was sequenced from the same sample in a study of siplizumab effects on memory and regulatory T cells. TCRdb keeps only in-frame clones here, not all; method: immunoSEQ multiplex PCR. The table lists around 110,000 clones, roughly 94% of them singletons. Material for sequencing was non-Treg CD4+ T cells sorted from blood. The receptors were sampled from a human donor in good health.

The chain links TRBV5-4 to TRBJ2-1; the match to TRBD1 covers 8 bases. V lost 7 bases, J lost 0 bases, and 6 bases stayed unmatched. CDR3 size: 15 residues. Germline CDR1 SGHNT, CDR2 YYREEE (reference sequence). The CDR3 bases are TGTGCCAGCTCGCCGGACAGGGCCTCCTACAATGAGCAGTTCTTC. It is translated as CASSPDRASYNEQFF. The full variable domain, rest sourced from reference TRBV5-4 and TRBJ2-1, is ETGVTQSPTHLIKTRGQQVTLRCSSQSGHNTVSWYQQALGQGPQFIFQYYREEENGRGNFPPRFSGLQFPNYSSELNVNALELDDSALYLCASSPDRASYNEQFFGPGTRLTVL.

The V and J genes are TRBV7-9 and TRBJ2-1; TRBD1 matches 7 bases. In germline, CDR1 is SEHNR, CDR2 FQNEAQ (reference sequence). The CDR3 is 16 amino acids. Losses at the gene ends were 5 bases for V and 3 bases for J; bases not matched to a gene: 10. The CDR3 here is CASSPQGVIGYNEQFF. CDR3 DNA: TGTGCCAGCAGCCCCCAGGGGGTAATCGGCTACAATGAGCAGTTCTTC. Filled out from reference TRBV7-9 and TRBJ2-1, the complete variable domain reads DTGVSQNPRHKITKRGQNVTFRCDPISEHNRLYWYRQTLGQGPEFLTYFQNEAQLEKSRLLSDRFSAERPKGSFSTLEIQRTEQGDSAMYLCASSPQGVIGYNEQFFGPGTRLTVL.

This chain connects TRBV6-5 to TRBJ2-5; D is unclear. TRBJ2-7 explains the end of the DNA better; the J call may be wrong. The CDR3 sequence is 14 residues long. Germline CDR1 MNHEY, CDR2 SVGAGI. CDR3 coding DNA: TGTGCCAGCAGTTACTCTCGAGACACCTACGAGCAGTACTTC. Its protein product is CASSYSRDTYEQYF.

This clone was picked up one time. The genes are TRBV27 and TRBJ1-3; perhaps TRBD1 as D (6 bases). This CDR3 has 14 amino acids. The V end was cut by 8 bases, the J end by 4 bases, with 15 bases between. Germline V lookup: CDR1 MNHEY, CDR2 SMNVEV (reference sequence). The CDR3 bases are TGTGCCAGCCAGAGTCGGGGGGCAGGAAACACCATATATTTT. Its protein product is CASQSRGAGNTIYF.

The V and J genes are TRBV4-2 and TRBJ1-1; no reliable D call. Trimming took off 0 bases at V and 0 bases at J, with 5 bases between the two ends. The CDR3 runs to 14 residues. Germline CDR1 reads LGHNA; CDR2 reads YNFKEQ. CDR3 protein: CASSQDRLNTEAFF. CDR3 coding DNA: TGTGCCAGCAGCCAAGACCGGTTGAACACTGAAGCTTTCTTT.

This sequence joins TRBV27 and TRBJ1-1, with 8 bases matching TRBD1. In germline, CDR1 is MNHEY, CDR2 SMNVEV (reference sequence). CDR3 size: 16 residues. The V and J ends lost 5 bases and 3 bases, in that order; junction bases with no gene match: 11. The CDR3 loop is CASSAPSRGQDTEAFF. The CDR3 DNA reads TGTGCCAGCAGTGCGCCGAGCAGGGGGCAGGACACTGAAGCTTTCTTT.

The chain recombines TRBV10-1 with TRBJ1-2; perhaps TRBD1 as D (6 bases). V lost 6 bases and J 6 bases, leaving 17 bases between the germline ends. Looked up from germline, CDR1 is WNHNN and CDR2 is SYGVQD (reference sequence). The CDR3 has 14 residues. The CDR3 is CASRKQGNTHGYTF. The CDR3 region has the DNA TGCGCCAGCAGAAAACAGGGCAATACGCATGGCTACACCTTC.